This entry lists 29 T cell receptor beta chains sequenced from one sample in a study of identical twins. TCRdb recomputed calls from the 5' RACE reads with MiXCR, one row per CDR3 protein. The sample includes roughly 720,000 distinct CDR3 sequences, 15% to 20% seen only once; the top ten take 10% to 15%. The same data also went into a second study, on T cells expressing NK-cell markers.

The sequenced sample consisted of PBMCs. Source of these receptors: a woman between 18 and 29 years old in good health.

This clonotype has a handful of counts. The rearrangement uses TRBV3-1 and TRBJ2-1; D remains unclear. CDR1 and CDR2 (germline): LGHDT, YNNKEL (reference sequence). The CDR3 spans 12 residues. V was pared by 5 bases and J by 7 bases, with 9 bases between. This CDR3 is CASSKLGNEQFF. CDR3 in DNA: TGTGCCAGCAGCAAGCTAGGTAATGAGCAGTTCTTC.

The chain is built from TRBV29-1 and TRBJ2-1; 8 nucleotides agree with TRBD2. Per germline, CDR1 SQVTM and CDR2 ANQGSEA. J was trimmed by 3 bases and V by 7 bases; bases with no gene match: 2. The CDR3 has 12 residues. The CDR3 DNA reads as TGCAGCGGAGCGGGGGACTACAATGAGCAGTTCTTC. This codes for CSGAGDYNEQFF.

This clonotype was counted only a few times. The chain uses TRBV7-9 and TRBJ2-1; D ambiguous. The CDR3 sequence is 11 residues long. From germline, CDR1 is SEHNR and CDR2 FQNEAQ (reference sequence). V lost 5 bases and J lost 15, with 14 bases in between. The CDR3 sequence is CASSPLSDPFF. DNA for the CDR3: TGTGCCAGCAGCCCACTATCGGATCCGTTCTTC.

This clonotype was observed a handful of times. This rearrangement joins TRBV6-5 to TRBJ2-3; TRBD2 matches at 8 bases. Unmatched junction bases numbered 8, after V lost 0 bases and J lost 3 bases. Germline loops: CDR1 MNHEY, CDR2 SVGAGI. The CDR3 is 17 amino acids. CDR3 in amino acids: CASSYSGAGGGTDTQYF. CDR3 in DNA: TGTGCCAGCAGTTACTCTGGGGCGGGAGGAGGGACAGATACGCAGTATTTT.

Only a few counts were recorded for this clonotype. The rearrangement uses TRBV27 and TRBJ1-1, with D possibly matching TRBD1 (5 bases). Germline V gene data show CDR1 as MNHEY and CDR2 as SMNVEV (reference sequence). V was cut by 7 bases and J by 2 bases, with 11 bases left in between. The CDR3 sequence is 13 residues long. The CDR3 loop reads CASTLGPNTEAFF. The CDR3 nucleotides read TGTGCCAGCACCCTGGGGCCCAACACTGAAGCTTTCTTT.

The chain carries TRBV12-3 or TRBV12-4 and TRBJ2-7; 7 bases match TRBD1. This CDR3 comprises 14 residues. Unmatched junction bases numbered 9, after V lost 6 bases and J lost 4 bases. CDR3 residues: CASSYAGTDYEQYF. CDR3 coding DNA: TGTGCCAGCAGCTACGCCGGGACAGATTACGAGCAGTACTTC.

The gene calls are TRBV20-1 and TRBJ2-7; perhaps TRBD2 as D (5 bases). Germline V lookup: CDR1 DFQATT, CDR2 SNEGSKA (reference sequence). The CDR3 runs 15 residues. V was clipped by 0 bases and J by 0 bases, with 12 bases between them. In nucleotides, the CDR3 is TGCAGTGCTAGAGATATTCGGAGGAGCTCCTACGAGCAGTACTTC. This encodes CSARDIRRSSYEQYF.

This clonotype was seen just once. The chain is built from TRBV28 and TRBJ2-4; D ambiguous. Between the trimmed V and J ends, which lost 2 bases and 0 bases, there was a span of 11 bases. The germline CDR1 and CDR2 sequences are MDHEN and SYDVKM. The CDR3 spans 16 residues. CDR3 residues: CASSLNPTLAKNIQYF. CDR3 nucleotide sequence: TGTGCCAGCAGTTTAAATCCGACTCTAGCCAAAAACATTCAGTACTTC.

In this sample, this clonotype turned up many times. The rearrangement links TRBV29-1 to TRBJ1-4, with a tentative D call TRBD1 (5 bases). This CDR3 has 13 residues. Looked up from germline, CDR1 is SQVTM and CDR2 is ANQGSEA. Trimming shortened V by 4 bases and J by 5 bases, and 11 bases separated the two germline ends. The CDR3 protein is CSVGGSSNEKLFF. The CDR3 DNA is TGCAGCGTTGGGGGCAGTTCAAATGAAAAACTGTTTTTT.

This chain connects TRBV20-1 to TRBJ2-7; D call uncertain. Germline V gives CDR1 DFQATT, CDR2 SNEGSKA (reference sequence). This CDR3 comprises 12 residues. Between the trimmed V and J ends, which lost 3 bases and 2 bases, there was a span of 8 bases. CDR3 loop: CSASRNTYEQYF. The CDR3, as DNA: TGCAGTGCTAGTAGGAATACCTACGAGCAGTACTTC.

This clonotype has ten or more counts. J is TRBJ2-5 and V is TRBV29-1; D is unclear. Germline CDR1 is SQVTM and CDR2 is ANQGSEA. The CDR3 runs 15 residues. V lost 0 bases and J 5 bases, leaving 16 bases between the germline ends. Written as DNA, the CDR3 is TGCAGCGTTGAAGATCGCCCGGGTCTTGGCGAGACCCAGTACTTC. As protein: CSVEDRPGLGETQYF.

V gene TRBV5-1 combines with J gene TRBJ2-1, with D possibly matching TRBD1 (5 bases). Germline assignment: CDR1 SGHRS and CDR2 YFSETQ. The CDR3 loop spans 14 amino acids. V was trimmed by 3 bases and J by 8 bases, leaving 15 bases between them. The CDR3 DNA reads TGCGCCAGCAGCTCCCTGACAGTTCTAGATGAGCAGTTCTTC. This translates into CASSSLTVLDEQFF. Drawing the rest from reference TRBV5-1 and TRBJ2-1, the complete variable domain is KAGVTQTPRYLIKTRGQQVTLSCSPISGHRSVSWYQQTPGQGLQFLFEYFSETQRNKGNFPGRFSGRQFSNSRSEMNVSTLELGDSALYLCASSSLTVLDEQFFGPGTRLTVL.

The rearrangement uses TRBV6-5 and TRBJ2-5; 12 bases line up with TRBD2. V lost 2 bases and J lost 5; bases outside the gene matches: 6. The CDR3 totals 16 residues. Germline V lookup: CDR1 MNHEY, CDR2 SVGAGI. The CDR3 reads CASSYTLAGGRETQYF. As DNA, the CDR3 is TGTGCCAGCAGTTACACACTAGCGGGGGGCCGGGAGACCCAGTACTTC.

The chain has TRBV7-3 and TRBJ2-1; 7 nucleotides match TRBD2. The CDR3 runs 14 residues. CDR1 and CDR2 from the germline V gene are SGHTA and FQGTGA. The V and J ends lost 4 bases and 5 bases, in that order; junction bases with no gene match: 5. This CDR3 reads CASSSSGEDNEQFF. CDR3 nucleotide sequence: TGTGCCAGCAGCTCCAGCGGGGAAGACAATGAGCAGTTCTTC. Full variable domain (remainder filled in from reference TRBV7-3 and TRBJ2-1): GAGVSQTPSNKVTEKGKYVELRCDPISGHTALYWYRQSLGQGPEFLIYFQGTGAADDSGLPNDRFFAVRPEGSVSTLKIQRTERGDSAVYLCASSSSGEDNEQFFGPGTRLTVL.

The V gene is TRBV6-1, the J gene TRBJ2-3; TRBD2 matches 10 bases. The CDR3 runs 17 residues. J was trimmed by 5 bases and V by 5 bases; bases with no gene match: 13. Germline V CDR1 and CDR2: MNHNS, SASEGT. The CDR3 DNA reads as TGTGCCAGCAGTCCCCGACTCGGCCAGCGGGGGGGAGATACGCAGTATTTT. It specifies CASSPRLGQRGGDTQYF.

The chain is built from TRBV10-3 and TRBJ1-1; D is undetermined. Between the trimmed V and J ends, which lost 2 bases and 4 bases, there was a span of 11 bases. Germline V lookup: CDR1 ENHRY, CDR2 SYGVKD. CDR3 length: 14 amino acids. The CDR3 DNA reads TGTGCCATCAGTGAGGCCGTCGCGGCCACTGAAGCTTTCTTT. This codes for CAISEAVAATEAFF.

The genes are TRBV20-1 and TRBJ1-1; TRBD1 might be the D (5 bases). From germline, CDR1 is DFQATT and CDR2 SNEGSKA (reference sequence). V lost 6 bases and J lost 2, with 13 bases in between. The CDR3 extends over 13 amino acids. The CDR3 nucleotides read TGCAGTGCCAAAGGACACTCAAACACTGAAGCTTTCTTT. Its translation is CSAKGHSNTEAFF.

V usage is TRBV12-3 or TRBV12-4 and J usage is TRBJ1-2; D not resolved. V lost 10 bases to trimming and J lost 4 bases, with 16 bases between them. The CDR3 has 13 amino acids. The CDR3 DNA is TGTGCCATCACACCCTCCAGCCCCTATGGCTACACCTTC. It encodes CAITPSSPYGYTF.

For the CDR3, the DNA is TGCAGTGCTAGTCATTACGCCTATGGCTACACCTTC. It is translated as CSASHYAYGYTF. V is TRBV20-1 and J is TRBJ1-2; D is uncertain. The CDR3 runs to 12 residues. The germline CDR1 and CDR2 sequences are DFQATT and SNEGSKA (reference sequence). Between the trimmed V and J ends, which lost 3 bases and 4 bases, there was a span of 9 bases.

The table lists this clonotype with a few counts. The J gene is TRBJ2-1, the V gene TRBV15; 14 nucleotides agree with TRBD2. Trimming took 0 bases from V and 2 from J; bases not matched to a gene: 9. Germline-derived CDR1 and CDR2 are LNHNV and YYDKDF (reference sequence). The CDR3 sequence is 20 residues long. CDR3 sequence: CATSRDQGTSGRKTYNEQFF. In DNA, the CDR3 is TGTGCCACCAGCAGAGATCAGGGGACTAGCGGGAGAAAGACCTACAATGAGCAGTTCTTC.

This clonotype turned up a few times. This chain uses TRBV29-1 with TRBJ1-1, with D maybe TRBD1 (5 bases). V was cut by 6 bases and J by 1 base, with 12 bases left in between. This CDR3 is 13 amino acids long. Germline CDR1 is SQVTM and CDR2 is ANQGSEA. The DNA for the CDR3 is TGCAGCGTCTCTTGGGGCCAGAACACTGAAGCTTTCTTT. Amino acids: CSVSWGQNTEAFF.

This clonotype was counted between two and nine times. J is TRBJ2-1 and V is TRBV11-2; no clear D gene. Trimming shortened V by 6 bases and J by 12 bases, and 21 bases separated the two germline ends. Germline V gene sequence: CDR1 SGHAT, CDR2 FQNNGV. This CDR3 has 14 amino acids. This chain's CDR3 is CASREAGSTGGQFF. The CDR3 nucleotides are TGTGCCAGCAGGGAAGCCGGGTCTACGGGCGGGCAGTTCTTC. Full variable domain (outside the CDR3, taken from reference TRBV11-2 and TRBJ2-1): EAGVAQSPRYKIIEKRQSVAFWCNPISGHATLYWYQQILGQGPKLLIQFQNNGVVDDSQLPKDRFSAERLKGVDSTLKIQPAKLEDSAVYLCASREAGSTGGQFFGPGTRLTVL.

The chain couples TRBV2 to TRBJ2-2; D is perhaps TRBD1 (5 bases). V gave up 11 bases and J gave up 5 bases, with 9 bases separating them. The CDR3 loop spans 11 amino acids. Germline CDR1 is SNHLY and CDR2 is FYNNEI. CDR3 coding DNA: TGTGCCTCACAGGAGACCGGGGAGCTGTTTTTT. It translates to CASQETGELFF.

This clonotype was recorded many times. The CDR3 here is CASSYVADPKETQYF. The CDR3 region has the DNA TGTGCCAGCAGTTACGTAGCGGACCCAAAAGAGACCCAGTACTTC. This chain uses TRBV6-2 or TRBV6-3 with TRBJ2-5; possible D gene TRBD2, 6 bases. Trimming removed 2 bases from V and 3 bases from J, with 13 bases in between. The germline V gene encodes CDR1 MNHEY and CDR2 SVGEGT. CDR3 length: 15 residues.

This clonotype showed up just a few times. V gene TRBV7-9 combines with J gene TRBJ2-3; D is tentatively TRBD1 or TRBD2 (6 bases each). The CDR3 sequence is 15 residues long. The V gene's germline CDR1 is SEHNR and CDR2 FQNEAQ (reference sequence). The ends were cut back, 7 bases at V and 4 bases at J, with 18 bases in the middle. Here the CDR3 DNA reads TGTGCCAGCACCCTCGGCGCAGGGGAGGCAGATACGCAGTATTTT. This sequence encodes CASTLGAGEADTQYF.

A few counts support this clonotype. The chain is built from TRBV9 and TRBJ2-1; D is uncertain. Germline V gene data show CDR1 as SGDLS and CDR2 as YYNGEE. V dropped 0 bases and J dropped 0 bases, with 7 bases sitting between them. The CDR3 is 15 amino acids. CDR3 protein: CASSVAPRSYNEQFF. The CDR3 DNA is TGTGCCAGCAGCGTAGCCCCCCGCTCCTACAATGAGCAGTTCTTC.

This clonotype was recorded a few times. V and J are TRBV5-6 and TRBJ2-1; D remains unclear. V was pared by 5 bases and J by 0 bases, with 3 bases between. CDR1 and CDR2 (germline): SGHDT, YYEEEE. The CDR3 consists of 12 residues. CDR3 DNA sequence: TGTGCCAGCAGGTTCTCCTACAATGAGCAGTTCTTC. Encoded protein: CASRFSYNEQFF.

This clonotype showed up just a few times. The V and J genes are TRBV6-2 or TRBV6-3 and TRBJ2-7, with D uncertain. This CDR3 is 11 amino acids long. Germline V gene sequence: CDR1 MNHEY, CDR2 SVGEGT. Trimming cost V 6 bases and J 5 bases, with 8 bases left between them. The chain's CDR3 is CASRSYNEQYF. CDR3 DNA: TGTGCCAGCAGGTCCTATAACGAGCAGTACTTC.

The chain joins TRBV29-1 to TRBJ1-4, with 9 bases identical to TRBD1. Trimming at V came to 4 bases and at J to 6 bases, leaving 6 bases not matched to a gene. The germline V gene encodes CDR1 SQVTM and CDR2 ANQGSEA. CDR3 length: 14 amino acids. The CDR3 protein is CSVVSGTGHEKLFF. The CDR3 DNA follows: TGCAGCGTTGTTTCCGGGACAGGGCATGAAAAACTGTTTTTT.